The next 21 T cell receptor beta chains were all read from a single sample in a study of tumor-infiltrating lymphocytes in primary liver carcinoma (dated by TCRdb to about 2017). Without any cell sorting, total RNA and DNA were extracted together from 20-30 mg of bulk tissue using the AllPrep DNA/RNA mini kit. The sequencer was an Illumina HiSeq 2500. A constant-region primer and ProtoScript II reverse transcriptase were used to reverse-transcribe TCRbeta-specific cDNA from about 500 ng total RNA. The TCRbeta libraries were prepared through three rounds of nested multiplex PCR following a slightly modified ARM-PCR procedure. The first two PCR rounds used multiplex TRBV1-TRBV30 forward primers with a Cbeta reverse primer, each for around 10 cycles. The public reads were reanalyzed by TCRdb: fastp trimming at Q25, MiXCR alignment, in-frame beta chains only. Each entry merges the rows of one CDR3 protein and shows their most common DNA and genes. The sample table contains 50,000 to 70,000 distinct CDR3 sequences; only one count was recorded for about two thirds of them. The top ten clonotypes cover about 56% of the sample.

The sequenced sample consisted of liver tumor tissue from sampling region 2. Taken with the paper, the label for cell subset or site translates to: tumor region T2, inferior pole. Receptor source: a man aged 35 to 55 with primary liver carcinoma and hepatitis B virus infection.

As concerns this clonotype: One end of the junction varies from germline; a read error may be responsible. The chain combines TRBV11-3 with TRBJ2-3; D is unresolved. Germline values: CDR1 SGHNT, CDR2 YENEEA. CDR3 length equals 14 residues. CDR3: CASSFTISTDTQCF. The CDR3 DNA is TGTGCCAGCAGCTTCACGATTAGCACAGATACGCAGTGTTTT.

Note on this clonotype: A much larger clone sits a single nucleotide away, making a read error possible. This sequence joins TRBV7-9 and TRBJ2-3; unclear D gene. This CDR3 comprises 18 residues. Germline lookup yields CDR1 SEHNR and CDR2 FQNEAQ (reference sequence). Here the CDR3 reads CASSPSSWQSISTDKQYF. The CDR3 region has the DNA TGTGCCAGCAGCCCCAGTAGCTGGCAGTCAATTAGCACAGATAAGCAGTATTTT.

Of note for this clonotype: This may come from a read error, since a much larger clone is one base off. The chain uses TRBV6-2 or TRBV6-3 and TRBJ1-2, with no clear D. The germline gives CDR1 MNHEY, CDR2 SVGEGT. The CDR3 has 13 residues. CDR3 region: CASSPRSGYDYTF. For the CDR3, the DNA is TGTGCCAGCAGCCCCCGGAGCGGCTATGACTACACCTTC.

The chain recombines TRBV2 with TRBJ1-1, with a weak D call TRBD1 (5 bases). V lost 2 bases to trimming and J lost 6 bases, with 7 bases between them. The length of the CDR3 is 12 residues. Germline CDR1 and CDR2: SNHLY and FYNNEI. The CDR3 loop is CASSEQGPEAFF. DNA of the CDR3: TGTGCCAGCAGTGAACAGGGCCCTGAAGCTTTCTTT.

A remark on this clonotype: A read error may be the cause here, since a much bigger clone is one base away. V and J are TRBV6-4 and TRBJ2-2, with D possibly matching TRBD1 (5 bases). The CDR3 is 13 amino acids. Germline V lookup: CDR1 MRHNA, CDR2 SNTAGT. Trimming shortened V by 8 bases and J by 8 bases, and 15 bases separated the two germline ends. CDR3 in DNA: TGTGCCAGCCGTGCGGAAGGGGCAGGGGAGCTGTTTTTT. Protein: CASRAEGAGELFF.

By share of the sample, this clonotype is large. The DNA for the CDR3 is TGCAGCGCCCGCCCAGGGGGGAATGAGCAGTTCTTC. Amino acid sequence: CSARPGGNEQFF. V is TRBV29-1 and J is TRBJ2-1; tentative D call: TRBD1 (7 bases). Trimming took 7 bases from V and 7 from J, leaving 14 bases between them. Germline CDR1 reads SQVTM; CDR2 reads ANQGSEA. The CDR3 extends over 12 amino acids.

The CDR3 region has the DNA TGTACCACCGGGACCCCGGGACAGGGGGTTGGGTTATGGAACACTGAAGCTTTCTTT. Translated: CTTGTPGQGVGLWNTEAFF. The gene calls are TRBV6-1 and TRBJ1-1; 11 nucleotides line up with TRBD1. CDR1 is MNHNS and CDR2 is SASEGT in the germline V gene. The CDR3 runs 19 residues.

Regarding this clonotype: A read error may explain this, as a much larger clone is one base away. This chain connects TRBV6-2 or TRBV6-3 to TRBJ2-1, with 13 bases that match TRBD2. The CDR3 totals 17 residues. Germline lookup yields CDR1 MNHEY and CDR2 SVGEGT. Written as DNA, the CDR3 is TGTACCAGCAGCCCGCGGACTAGCGGGAGCTCCTACAATGAGCAGTTCTTC. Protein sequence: CTSSPRTSGSSYNEQFF.

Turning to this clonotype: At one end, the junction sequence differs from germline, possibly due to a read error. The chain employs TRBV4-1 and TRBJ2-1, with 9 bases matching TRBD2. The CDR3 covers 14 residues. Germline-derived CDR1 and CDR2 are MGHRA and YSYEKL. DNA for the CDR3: TGCGCCAGCAGCCTGGCGGGAGGGTACAATGAGAAGTTCTTC. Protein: CASSLAGGYNEKFF.

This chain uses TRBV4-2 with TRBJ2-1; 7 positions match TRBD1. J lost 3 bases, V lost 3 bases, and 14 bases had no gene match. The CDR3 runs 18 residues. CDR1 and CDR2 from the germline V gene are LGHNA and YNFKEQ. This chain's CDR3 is CASSHDWRTGRVYNEQFF. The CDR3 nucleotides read TGTGCCAGCAGCCACGATTGGAGGACAGGCAGAGTCTACAATGAGCAGTTCTTC.

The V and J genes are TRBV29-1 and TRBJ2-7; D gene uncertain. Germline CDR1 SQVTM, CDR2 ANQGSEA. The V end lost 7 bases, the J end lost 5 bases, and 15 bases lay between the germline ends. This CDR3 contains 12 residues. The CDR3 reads CSAVWGSHEQYF. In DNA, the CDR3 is TGCAGCGCGGTTTGGGGTAGTCACGAGCAGTACTTC.

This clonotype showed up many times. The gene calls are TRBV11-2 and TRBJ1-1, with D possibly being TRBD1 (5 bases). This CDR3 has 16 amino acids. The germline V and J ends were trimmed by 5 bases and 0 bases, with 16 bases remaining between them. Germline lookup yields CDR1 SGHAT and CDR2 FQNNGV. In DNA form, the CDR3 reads TGTGCCAGCAGCCCTTTACCGGACACCATGAACACTGAAGCTTTCTTT. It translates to CASSPLPDTMNTEAFF. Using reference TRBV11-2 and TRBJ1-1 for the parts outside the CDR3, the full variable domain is EAGVAQSPRYKIIEKRQSVAFWCNPISGHATLYWYQQILGQGPKLLIQFQNNGVVDDSQLPKDRFSAERLKGVDSTLKIQPAKLEDSAVYLCASSPLPDTMNTEAFFGQGTRLTVV.

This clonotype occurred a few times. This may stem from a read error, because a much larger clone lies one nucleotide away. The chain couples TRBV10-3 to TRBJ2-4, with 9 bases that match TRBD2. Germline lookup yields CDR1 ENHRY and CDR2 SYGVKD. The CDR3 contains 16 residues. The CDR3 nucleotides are TGTGTCATCAGTGGACCCCGTGGTAGCGGGAGCAACATTCAGTACTTC. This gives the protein CVISGPRGSGSNIQYF.

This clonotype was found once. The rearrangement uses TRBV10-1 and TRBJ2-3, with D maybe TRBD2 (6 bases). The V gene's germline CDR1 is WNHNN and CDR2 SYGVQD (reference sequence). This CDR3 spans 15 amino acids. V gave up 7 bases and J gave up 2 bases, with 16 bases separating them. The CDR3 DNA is TGCGCCAGCATTGAATCCGGACTATCCACAGATACGCAGTATTTT. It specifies CASIESGLSTDTQYF.

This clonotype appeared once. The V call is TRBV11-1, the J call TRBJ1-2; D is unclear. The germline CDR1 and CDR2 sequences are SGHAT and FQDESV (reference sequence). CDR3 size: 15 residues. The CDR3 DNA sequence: TGTGTCAGTAGCGTATCTCAGTACAACGACTATGGCTACACCTTC. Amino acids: CVSSVSQYNDYGYTF.

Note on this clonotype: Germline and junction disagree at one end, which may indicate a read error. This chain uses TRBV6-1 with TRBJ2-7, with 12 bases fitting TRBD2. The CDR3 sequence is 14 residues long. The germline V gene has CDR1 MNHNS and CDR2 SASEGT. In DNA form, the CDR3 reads TGTGTCAGCAGTGAAGGACTAGCGGGATACGAGCAGTATTTC. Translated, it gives CVSSEGLAGYEQYF.

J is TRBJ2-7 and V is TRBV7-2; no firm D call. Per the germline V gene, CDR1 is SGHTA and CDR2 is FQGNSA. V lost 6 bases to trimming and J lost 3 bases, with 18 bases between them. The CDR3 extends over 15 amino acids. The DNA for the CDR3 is TGTGCCAGCAGTAACAGACCCAAACTGATCTACGAGCAGTACTTC. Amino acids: CASSNRPKLIYEQYF. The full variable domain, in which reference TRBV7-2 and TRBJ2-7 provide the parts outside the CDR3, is GAGVSQSPSNKVTEKGKDVELRCDPISGHTALYWYRQSLGQGLEFLIYFQGNSAPDKSGLPSDRFSAERTGGSVSTLTIQRTQQEDSAVYLCASSNRPKLIYEQYFGPGTRLTVT.

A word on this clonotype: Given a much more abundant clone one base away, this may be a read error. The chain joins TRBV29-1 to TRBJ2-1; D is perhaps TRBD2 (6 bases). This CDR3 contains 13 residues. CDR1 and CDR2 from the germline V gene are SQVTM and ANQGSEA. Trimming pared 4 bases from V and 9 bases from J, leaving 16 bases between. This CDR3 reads CSVAIEGAGEQFF. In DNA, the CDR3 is TGCAGCGTTGCCATCGAGGGAGCGGGTGAGCAGTTCTTC.

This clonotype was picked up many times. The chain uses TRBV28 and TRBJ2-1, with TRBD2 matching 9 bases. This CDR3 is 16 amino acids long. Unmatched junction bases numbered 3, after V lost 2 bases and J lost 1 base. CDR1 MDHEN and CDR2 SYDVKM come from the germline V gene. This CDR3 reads CASSLTSGYSYNEQFF. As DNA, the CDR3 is TGTGCCAGCAGTTTAACTAGCGGGTATTCCTACAATGAGCAGTTCTTC.

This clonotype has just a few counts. For the CDR3, the DNA is TGTGCCATCAGTGAGTGGAGGGGGACTAGCGGGAGAACTTTCTCTGGGGCCAACGTCCTGACTTTC. Residues: CAISEWRGTSGRTFSGANVLTF. The V call is TRBV10-3, the J call TRBJ2-6, with 14 positions matching TRBD2. Per the germline V gene, CDR1 is ENHRY and CDR2 is SYGVKD. The V and J ends lost 1 base and 0 bases, in that order; junction bases with no gene match: 11. CDR3 length: 22 residues.

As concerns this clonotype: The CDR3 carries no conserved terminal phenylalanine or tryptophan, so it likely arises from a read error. The CDR3 reads CTVNLQGSYEQYL. The CDR3 region has the DNA TGCACCGTGAACTTACAGGGCTCCTACGAGCAGTACTTG. The chain joins TRBV29-1 to TRBJ2-7; TRBD1 is a possible D gene (6 bases). Germline CDR1 and CDR2: SQVTM and ANQGSEA. This CDR3 comprises 13 residues.